The subject of this entry is one T cell receptor beta chain. Its antigen is not known. These data originate in a study of cytomegalovirus exposure and HLA in healthy donors. At the level of the study: A prior study identified 90 million to 120 million unique TCR beta sequences from 150 million to 200 million T cells. Study observations and caveats: Most of the TCR beta V segments (in an earlier analysis) were productive either about 87% or about 30% of the time. A later analysis linked 15,000 to 20,000 TCR beta sequences to HLA alleles at 0.05 false discovery rate.

PCR amplification relied on 60 Vbeta primers (plus 13 Jbeta primers). Assay used: immunoSEQ multiplex PCR; TCRdb lists only in-frame clones, some missing. The sample gives around 71,000 clones, 55% to 75% of which show up once; about 5.7% is in the top ten. The V segment lost 0 bases and the J segment 5 bases; nucleotides outside the gene matches: 6. Germline-derived CDR1 and CDR2 are SGHRS and YFSETQ. This CDR3 is built from 16 residues. The sample was PBMCs. The chain recombines TRBV5-1 with TRBJ1-4; 8 bases agree with TRBD1. This receptor was identified in a man aged 25-45 years in good health and CMV-seropositive. CDR3 residues: CASSLGPGGANEKLFF. CDR3 DNA sequence: TGCGCCAGCAGCTTGGGGCCAGGGGGCGCCAATGAAAAACTGTTTTTT.